A single sample gave rise to the 26 T cell receptor beta chains below, sequenced in a study of tumor-infiltrating lymphocytes in primary liver carcinoma. Joint extraction of RNA and DNA used about 17-31 mg of bulk tissue that was unsorted. The input was 450 to 550 ng total RNA; TCR beta cDNA was made from it with a constant-region primer. Libraries covering TCR beta were generated through three nested multiplex PCR rounds (using a slightly modified ARM-PCR). PCR rounds one and two used TRBV1-TRBV30 forward primers with a C-beta reverse primer for roughly 10 cycles each. TCRdb re-derived calls from the multiplex PCR reads in MiXCR, one entry per CDR3 protein. In the table there are 55,000 to 70,000 distinct CDR3 sequences, about two thirds of which are singletons. Sequences were obtained from liver tumor tissue from sampling region 2. Described subset: tumor region T2, inferior pole. Source of these receptors: a man aged 35 to 55 with primary liver carcinoma and hepatitis B virus infection.

A word on this clonotype: The junction departs from germline at one end; a sequencing error may be responsible. V and J are TRBV12-3 or TRBV12-4 and TRBJ1-5; D is perhaps TRBD1 (5 bases). This CDR3 is built from 13 residues. CDR3 coding DNA: TGTGTCAGCAGTTCAGGGATGGGACAGCCCCAGCATTTT. Translation gives CVSSSGMGQPQHF.

This clonotype has ten or more counts. The chain recombines TRBV5-1 with TRBJ2-3; 11 bases align to TRBD2. Germline CDR1 SGHRS, CDR2 YFSETQ. CDR3 size: 17 residues. The V and J ends lost 4 bases and 0 bases, in that order; junction bases with no gene match: 7. CDR3 nucleotide sequence: TGCGCCAGCAGCATTGGACTAGCGGGTTTTAGCACAGATACGCAGTATTTT. Its protein product is CASSIGLAGFSTDTQYF.

Regarding this clonotype: Since the CDR3 does not end with the conserved phenylalanine or tryptophan, this likely comes from a read error. The chain couples TRBV29-1 to TRBJ1-2; D is perhaps TRBD1 (6 bases). Germline V gene data show CDR1 as SQVTM and CDR2 as ANQGSEA. CDR3 length: 14 residues. Between the trimmed V and J ends, which lost 6 bases and 3 bases, there was a span of 17 bases. The CDR3 DNA is TGCAGCGTGTGGGACACGGGCCAGGACTATGGCTACACCATC. Translation: CSVWDTGQDYGYTI.

This clonotype was detected only a few times. The chain has TRBV11-1 and TRBJ2-7; TRBD2 is a possible D gene (6 bases). In germline, CDR1 is SGHAT, CDR2 FQDESV (reference sequence). Trimming cost V 4 bases and J 2 bases, with 15 bases left between them. The CDR3 has 15 residues. The CDR3 reads CASSWGGTRTYEQYF. The CDR3 bases are TGTGCCAGCAGCTGGGGCGGGACGAGGACCTACGAGCAGTACTTC.

This clonotype has at least ten counts. The rearrangement links TRBV28 to TRBJ2-7, with 9 positions matching TRBD2. The CDR3 covers 14 residues. V was pared by 5 bases and J by 3 bases, with 5 bases of the junction left unmatched. The germline gives CDR1 MDHEN, CDR2 SYDVKM. For the CDR3, the DNA is TGTGCCAGCAGTGCCCTAGCGGGGAACTACGAGCAGTACTTC. Its protein is CASSALAGNYEQYF.

Concerning this clonotype: One junction end disagrees with the germline gene, perhaps due to a read error. The V call is TRBV11-2, the J call TRBJ1-2; D ambiguous. CDR3 size: 15 residues. CDR1 and CDR2 from the germline V gene are SGHAT and FQNNGV. The DNA for the CDR3 is TGTGCCAGCAGCTTAGATCCGGGAGCAATCTATGGCTACATCTTC. Encoded protein: CASSLDPGAIYGYIF.

As for this clonotype: Relative to the germline gene, one junction end is altered; a read error may explain this. The V gene is TRBV14, the J gene TRBJ2-1; 8 nucleotides agree with TRBD1. This CDR3 comprises 13 residues. Germline values: CDR1 SGHDN, CDR2 FVKESK. In nucleotides, the CDR3 is TGTGCCAACAGCCAGGACAGGGTTAATGAGCAGTTCTTC. Protein: CANSQDRVNEQFF.

A remark on this clonotype: Being one base from a much bigger clone, this may be a read error. CDR3 region: CARSPGHREDQPQHF. The CDR3 bases are TGCGCCAGAAGCCCAGGGCACAGGGAGGATCAGCCCCAGCATTTT. V and J are TRBV5-1 and TRBJ1-5; D is possibly TRBD1 (6 bases). The length of the CDR3 is 15 residues. Trimming took 8 bases from V and 5 from J, leaving 20 bases between them. Per the germline V gene, CDR1 is SGHRS and CDR2 is YFSETQ.

This clonotype was found a few times. This chain links TRBV12-3 or TRBV12-4 with TRBJ2-4; 7 nucleotides line up with TRBD1. V was pared by 5 bases and J by 0 bases, with 4 bases of the junction left unmatched. The CDR3 runs 15 residues. The CDR3 is CASSGTELAKNIQYF. In nucleotides, the CDR3 is TGTGCCAGCAGTGGGACAGAGCTAGCCAAAAACATTCAGTACTTC.

On this clonotype: This CDR3 fails to terminate in the conserved phenylalanine or tryptophan, so it likely reflects a read error. The V gene is TRBV6-8, the J gene TRBJ2-2; D gene unclear. This CDR3 has 11 amino acids. The germline V gene has CDR1 MNHGY and CDR2 SAAAGT. CDR3 coding DNA: TGCGCCAGCCTAGACACCGGGGAGCTGTTTTCT. Translating it yields CASLDTGELFS.

As concerns this clonotype: The junction departs from the called germline gene at one end, perhaps through a read error. The V call is TRBV29-1, the J call TRBJ1-2, with D tentatively TRBD1 (6 bases). The CDR3 sequence is 12 residues long. Germline assignment: CDR1 SQVTM and CDR2 ANQGSEA. The CDR3, as DNA: TGTAGCGTGGAACAGGGACGGATGGGCTACCCCTTC. Residues: CSVEQGRMGYPF.

About this clonotype itself: Mismatch with germline at one junction end may stem from a read error. This chain connects TRBV25-1 to TRBJ2-3, with no clear D. CDR1 MGHDK and CDR2 SYGVNS come from the germline V gene. CDR3 length: 15 amino acids. This CDR3 reads CASSEGLRSADTRYF. Written as DNA, the CDR3 is TGTGCCAGCAGTGAAGGTTTGCGGAGCGCAGATACGCGGTATTTT. Filled out from reference TRBV25-1 and TRBJ2-3, the complete variable domain reads EADIYQTPRYLVIGTGKKITLECSQTMGHDKMYWYQQDPGMELHLIHYSYGVNSTEKGDLSSESTVSRIRTEHFPLTLESARPSHTSQYLCASSEGLRSADTRYFGPGTRLTVL.

Remarks on this clonotype: A much larger clone differs from this one at a single base, so this may be a read error. The CDR3 DNA sequence: TGTGCCAGCAGTAACAGGTTAAGAAATCAGTCCCAGCATTTT. Amino acids: CASSNRLRNQSQHF. The V gene is TRBV28, the J gene TRBJ1-5, with a possible D match to TRBD1 (5 bases). Germline V CDR1 and CDR2: MDHEN, SYDVKM. The CDR3 totals 14 residues.

This clonotype was seen repeatedly, ten times or more. The chain recombines TRBV28 with TRBJ2-4; tentatively, D is TRBD1 (5 bases). The CDR3 is made up of 14 amino acids. V was cut by 5 bases and J by 9 bases, with 17 bases left in between. CDR1 is MDHEN, CDR2 SYDVKM, per germline. Here the CDR3 reads CASSPTGPSGIQYF. CDR3 in DNA: TGTGCCAGCAGTCCAACAGGACCTTCGGGCATTCAGTACTTC.

In the case of this clonotype: The conserved closing phenylalanine or tryptophan is absent in this CDR3, likely reflecting a read error. This chain uses TRBV29-1 with TRBJ2-5, with a tentative D call TRBD1 (6 bases). The CDR3 is 12 amino acids. Germline values: CDR1 SQVTM, CDR2 ANQGSEA. Trimming removed 7 bases from V and 4 bases from J, with 13 bases in between. The CDR3 DNA reads as TGCAGCGATATGGACAGTGGAGAGACCCAGTACTAC. Residues: CSDMDSGETQYY.

The count of this clonotype is one. An end of the junction does not agree with germline; a read error may underlie this. The chain joins TRBV10-1 to TRBJ2-7, with TRBD1 matching over 9 bases. Germline loops: CDR1 WNHNN, CDR2 SYGVQD (reference sequence). The CDR3 is made up of 14 amino acids. This CDR3 reads CAIPQGQGLCEQYF. Written as DNA, the CDR3 is TGCGCCATCCCACAAGGACAGGGGTTGTGCGAGCAGTATTTC.

Of note for this clonotype: A much bigger clone sits one base away, suggesting this may be a read error. CDR3 DNA sequence: TGTGCCTGGGGAGAGACAGATACGCAGTATTTT. Translating gives CAWGETDTQYF. The chain has TRBV30 and TRBJ2-3; D gene uncertain. Germline-derived CDR1 and CDR2 are GTSNPN and SVGIG (reference sequence). The CDR3 has 11 amino acids. Trimming took off 5 bases at V and 3 bases at J, with 6 bases between the two ends.

In regard to this clonotype: At one of its ends the junction is not consistent with the germline gene, which may arise from a read error. The V and J genes are TRBV11-2 and TRBJ2-7; 8 bases align to TRBD1. Germline V gene sequence: CDR1 SGHAT, CDR2 FQNNGV. The CDR3 is made up of 13 amino acids. CDR3 region: CVSSLDSGGEQCF. CDR3 nucleotide sequence: TGTGTCAGCAGCTTAGATTCAGGGGGCGAGCAGTGTTTC.

Concerning this clonotype: The conserved final phenylalanine or tryptophan is absent from the CDR3, which likely points to a read error. This chain connects TRBV4-1 to TRBJ2-7; D is unresolved. The CDR3 runs 13 residues. From germline, CDR1 is MGHRA and CDR2 YSYEKL. The V and J ends lost 5 bases and 0 bases respectively, with 8 bases between them. In nucleotides, the CDR3 is TGCGCCAGCAGCGTTAGGGTCTCCTACGAGCAGTACTTA. Protein: CASSVRVSYEQYL.

The DNA of the CDR3 is TGCGCCAGCAGTCAGATATTTCCAGGCGTTTTCCAGCCCCAGCATTTT. As protein: CASSQIFPGVFQPQHF. V usage is TRBV4-1 and J usage is TRBJ1-5; D gene unclear. Germline V gives CDR1 MGHRA, CDR2 YSYEKL. Trimming cost V 6 bases and J 7 bases, with 22 bases left between them. This CDR3 has 16 residues.

Concerning this clonotype: One base away lies a much larger clone, so this may be a sequencing read error. The CDR3 reads CASKLGILWETQYF. The CDR3 region has the DNA TGTGCCAGCAAATTGGGGATTCTGTGGGAGACCCAGTACTTC. The V and J genes are TRBV28 and TRBJ2-5; no firm D call. Trimming took 7 bases from V and 5 from J, leaving 17 bases between them. The germline CDR1 and CDR2 sequences are MDHEN and SYDVKM. The CDR3 is made up of 14 amino acids.

About this clonotype: At one boundary the junction diverges from the germline segment, which might be a read error. The V call is TRBV12-3 or TRBV12-4, the J call TRBJ2-5; 8 nucleotides align to TRBD1. The length of the CDR3 is 14 residues. This chain's CDR3 is CASSRQGTQETQYF. The CDR3 nucleotides are TGCGCCAGCAGTCGACAGGGGACACAAGAGACCCAGTACTTC.

This clonotype has at least ten counts. The rearrangement joins TRBV5-6 to TRBJ2-7; D not resolved. Germline values: CDR1 SGHDT, CDR2 YYEEEE. Trimming stripped 4 bases from V and 1 base from J, with 15 bases between. CDR3 length equals 15 residues. Written as DNA, the CDR3 is TGTGCCAGCAGCCACGGATTAGAAGGGTCCTACGAGCAGTACTTC. Translating gives CASSHGLEGSYEQYF.

This clonotype was seen just once. Germline and junction disagree at one end, which may indicate a read error. J is TRBJ2-1 and V is TRBV5-5; 8 positions match TRBD1. The germline V gene encodes CDR1 SGHKS and CDR2 YYEKEE (reference sequence). This CDR3 region has 15 residues. CDR3 sequence reads: CTSSPGQGRYNERFF. CDR3 in DNA: TGTACAAGCAGCCCTGGACAGGGTCGCTACAATGAGCGGTTCTTC.

The chain joins TRBV6-6 to TRBJ2-5; D is uncertain. This CDR3 region has 15 residues. The V end lost 3 bases, the J end lost 3 bases, and 14 bases lay between the germline ends. In germline, CDR1 is MNHNY, CDR2 SVGAGI (reference sequence). The CDR3 DNA is TGTGCCAGCAGTTATTCCCGGGTCTCCGAAGAGACCCAGTACTTC. It is translated as CASSYSRVSEETQYF.

In the case of this clonotype: A read error may account for a junction end that differs from germline. This chain joins TRBV7-8 and TRBJ2-5; maybe TRBD2 (6 bases). The CDR3 length is 15 residues. Germline CDR1 and CDR2: SGHVS and FQNEAQ. The CDR3 region has the DNA TGTGCCAGCAGCCCCCGACTAGGGGCACAAGAGACCCAGTATTTC. This sequence encodes CASSPRLGAQETQYF.